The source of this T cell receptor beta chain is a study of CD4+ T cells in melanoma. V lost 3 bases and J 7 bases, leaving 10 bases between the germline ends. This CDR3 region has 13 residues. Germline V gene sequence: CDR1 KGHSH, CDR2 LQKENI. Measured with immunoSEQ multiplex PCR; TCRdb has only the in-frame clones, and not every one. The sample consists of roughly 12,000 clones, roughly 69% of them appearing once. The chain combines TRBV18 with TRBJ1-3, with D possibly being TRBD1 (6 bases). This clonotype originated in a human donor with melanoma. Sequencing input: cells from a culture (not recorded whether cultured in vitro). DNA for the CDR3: TGTGCCAGCTCACCTTCGGACAGTAACACCATATATTTT. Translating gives CASSPSDSNTIYF.